This T cell receptor (beta chain) is from a study of blood T cell repertoires in COVID-19. Study-level background: Researchers got acute and convalescent COVID-19 samples from the United States, Italy and Spain. The analysed material was cDNA or gDNA that came from T cells, B-cell-depleted T cells, or PBMCs.

Germline V gene data show CDR1 as SGHTA and CDR2 as FQGNSA. This CDR3 is 17 amino acids long. V was pared by 4 bases and J by 6 bases, with 14 bases of the junction left unmatched. Authors' data handling: From reference gene primer amplification, estimates of nucleated cell counts were derived. Measured with immunoSEQ multiplex PCR; TCRdb has only the in-frame clones, and not every one. The V and J calls and the clone size are those of that table, but D and trimming were determined from the DNA. The sample holds about 340,000 clones; 83% are singletons and the top ten take under 3%. Material: peripheral blood. The chain links TRBV7-2 to TRBJ2-1; 8 bases match TRBD2. The sequence derives from a man aged 30-40 years with active or convalescent COVID-19. The CDR3 here is CASSYLTSGLGSNEQFF. DNA for the CDR3: TGTGCCAGCAGCTACCTTACGTCGGGACTAGGGTCCAATGAGCAGTTCTTC.